This T cell receptor beta chain comes out of a study of blood T cell repertoires in COVID-19 (dated by TCRdb to the early 2020s). In terms of the full investigation: Collaborator samples came from the United States, Italy and Spain and covered acute and convalescent phases of COVID-19. The samples were drawn from two sources: the first 160 participants of the ongoing ImmuneRACE study, and 1,200 or so subjects contributed by 6 global collaborators. Subjects who had been exposed to COVID-19, were actively infected with it, or had recovered from it provided the deeply sampled blood TCRbeta repertoires that made up the dataset. HLA class I and class II types, where available, came from metadata supplied by the sample provider rather than from assay-based typing. A de-identified subject ID, COVID-19 status, age in years and sex were almost always included in the sample metadata. The material from the prospective study consisted of cDNA or gDNA derived from T cells, B-cell-depleted T cells, or PBMCs. The repertoires were made available in a free public database intended to serve as a resource for research on the immune response to SARS-CoV-2. The research as a whole found: Clinical and demographic metadata were provided uncurated, with the amount varying by source and participant.

Notes on this clone: Its antigen target is currently unknown. There are no base qualities to consult, and no much larger clone falls within one base.

Whole blood was collected in K2EDTA tubes by collaborating institutions according to the institutions' own protocols. For TCRbeta analysis, collaborators shipped samples in one of three forms: frozen whole blood, isolated PBMCs, or DNA extracted from either of those sample types. The CDR3 holds 20 amino acids from the cysteine to the phenylalanine. Solely the CDR3 DNA is kept, with 60 bases framed from the first base. CDR1 and CDR2 are drawn from the germline V gene: SGHRS, YFSETQ. The germline ends are 31 bases apart after V is trimmed by 10 bases and J by 0 bases. The immunoSEQ Assay, a bias-controlled multiplex PCR, was used to amplify TCRbeta CDR3 regions from genomic DNA. As for the original processing: Within the assay, amplification of reference gene primers was used to estimate how many nucleated cells each sample contained. To quantify the absolute abundance of each unique TCRbeta CDR3 rearrangement, sequence reads were collapsed and filtered. For each sample, productive Simpson clonality was calculated by taking the square root of Simpson's diversity index across productive rearrangements. Here the immuneACCESS table is served through TCRdb, limited to in-frame sequences with V and J called. Missing clones are a known gap in these copies; in checked studies unresolved V genes cover under half, and the rest lacks a known reason. V and J calls and clone size are those listed in that table; D and trimming were worked out from the DNA. The sample profile shows under 110,000 clones; about 90% of them were found once. The ten largest make up approximately 15% of the sample.

The sequence derives from a man aged 45-65 years with acute or convalescent COVID-19. The sample comprised peripheral blood. The rearranged chain carries TRBV5-1 and TRBJ1-4, and perhaps TRBD1 as D gene, on 5 matching bases. DNA sequence: TGCGCCCGCACCGGGGCGGCGGGGGGGATGTTATCGGCAACTAATGAAAAACTGTTTTTT. It codes for CARTGAAGGMLSATNEKLFF.